The rows below give T cell receptor beta chains drawn from one sample of a study of a mutant IDH1 vaccine in newly diagnosed glioma. The antigens these receptors bind are not known. Assay: immunoSEQ multiplex PCR; the TCRdb copy retains only in-frame clones and omits some. The sample lists approximately 60,000 clones, 85% to 90% occurring once. The source was PBMCs, collected from a glioma patient whose treatment included an IDH1 peptide vaccine. The receptors were sampled from a middle-aged woman with glioma. The CDR3 runs from the conserved cysteine through the conserved F or W. The order of the fields is CDR3 length, V gene, CDR3 protein.

>13|TRBV5-4
CASSLGSNQPQHF
>15|TRBV7-8
CASSFTGLMNTEAFF
>16|TRBV9
CASSPSLREGQETQYF
>12|TRBV10-1
CASGLTTRELFF
>13|TRBV30
CAWSVERSYEQYF
>13|TRBV25-1
CASSDSKKDEAFF
>15|TRBV4-1
CASSEKIALLHEAFF
>16|TRBV7-9
CASSPDRLRLADTQYF
>17|TRBV18
CASSPPVVGGMAYEQYF
>10|TRBV7-9
CASSLDEQYF
>15|TRBV6-5
CASSYLGHLTGELFF
>13|TRBV4-1
CASSQVNGLREFF
>13|TRBV29-1
CSVERQGAHEQFF
>17|TRBV19
CASSMGLAGGPGDEQFF
>17|TRBV7-7
CASSPIQGTSGSGELFF
>14|TRBV5-1
CASSPGQGAYEQYF
>14|TRBV4-3
CASSQVGQGAAQYF
>15|TRBV29-1
CSGPMGQGINNEQFF
>15|TRBV2
CASSADRGAGNTIYF
>16|TRBV4-2
CASSQDPTGGRETQYF
>14|TRBV2
CASMYPRAFDEQYF
>15|TRBV7-9
CASSSGQGSNQPQHF
>15|TRBV18
CASSLLGQMNEKLFF